The entry below describes one T cell receptor (beta chain). Its antigen is not known. The junction departs from germline at one end; a sequencing error may be responsible. This specimen comes from a study of cytomegalovirus exposure and HLA in healthy donors. For the study at large: Early released data had 80 million or so unique TCRs, all coming from HLA-typed donors. Whole-study findings and limits: A later analysis found TCR association rates differed by HLA locus, highest for DRB1 and lowest for HLA-C. Later genetic work tied a missense DCLRE1C variant to beta-chain V and J trimming.

The CDR3 loop spans 17 amino acids. Germline assignment: CDR1 SGHNT and CDR2 YYREEE (reference sequence). PCR involved 60 Vbeta and 13 Jbeta primers. Assay: immunoSEQ multiplex PCR; the TCRdb copy retains only in-frame clones and omits some. The sample lists around 160,000 clones, 60% to 80% seen once, with about 6.7% in the top ten. Sample: PBMCs. This sequence originates from a woman aged 40 to 49 in good health and CMV-seropositive. The gene calls are TRBV5-4 and TRBJ1-2; TRBD1 is a possible D gene (6 bases). The CDR3 coding sequence is TGTGCCAGCAGCACGGGGGGAGAGCAGGGGCCTAATTATGGCTACACCTTC. Amino acid sequence: CASSTGGEQGPNYGYTF.